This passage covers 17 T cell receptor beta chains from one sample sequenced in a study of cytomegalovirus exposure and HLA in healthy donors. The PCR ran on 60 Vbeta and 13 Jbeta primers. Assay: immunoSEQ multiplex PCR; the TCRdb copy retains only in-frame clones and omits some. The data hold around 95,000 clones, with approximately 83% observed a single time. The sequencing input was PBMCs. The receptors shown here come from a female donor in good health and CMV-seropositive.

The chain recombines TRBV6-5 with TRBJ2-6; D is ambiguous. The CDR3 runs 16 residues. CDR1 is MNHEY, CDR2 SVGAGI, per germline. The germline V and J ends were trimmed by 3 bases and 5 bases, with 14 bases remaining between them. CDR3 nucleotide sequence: TGTGCCAGCAGTTATGTCAGGATTCTCAGGGCCAACGTCCTGACTTTC. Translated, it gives CASSYVRILRANVLTF.

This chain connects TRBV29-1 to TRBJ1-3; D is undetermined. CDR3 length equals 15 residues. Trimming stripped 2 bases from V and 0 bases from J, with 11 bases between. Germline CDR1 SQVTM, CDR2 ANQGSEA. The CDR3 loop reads CSVEYHGFSGNTIYF. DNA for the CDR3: TGCAGCGTTGAATATCACGGGTTCTCTGGAAACACCATATATTTT. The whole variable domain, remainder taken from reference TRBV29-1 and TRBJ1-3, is SAVISQKPSRDICQRGTSLTIQCQVDSQVTMMFWYRQQPGQSLTLIATANQGSEATYESGFVIDKFPISRPNLTFSTLTVSNMSPEDSSIYLCSVEYHGFSGNTIYFGEGSWLTVV.

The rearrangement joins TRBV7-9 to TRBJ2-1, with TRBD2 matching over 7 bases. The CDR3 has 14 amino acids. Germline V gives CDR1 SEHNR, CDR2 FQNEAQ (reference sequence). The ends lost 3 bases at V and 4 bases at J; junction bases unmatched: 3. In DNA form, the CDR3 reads TGTGCCAGCAGCTTTAGCGGGCCTTACAATGAGCAGTTCTTC. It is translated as CASSFSGPYNEQFF.

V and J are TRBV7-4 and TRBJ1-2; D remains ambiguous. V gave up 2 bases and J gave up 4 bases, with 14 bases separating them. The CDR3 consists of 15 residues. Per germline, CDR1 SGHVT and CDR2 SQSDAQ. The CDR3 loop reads CASSLYRDFLYGYTF. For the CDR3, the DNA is TGTGCCAGCAGCTTATATAGAGATTTCCTCTATGGCTACACCTTC.

In DNA form, the CDR3 reads TGTGCCAGCAGCTTGGACTCTAATAACTATGGCTACACCTTC. Translating it yields CASSLDSNNYGYTF. This chain uses TRBV5-6 with TRBJ1-2, with D unclear. This CDR3 is 14 amino acids long. V shed 0 bases and J shed 1 base, with 7 bases lying between them. Germline values: CDR1 SGHDT, CDR2 YYEEEE.

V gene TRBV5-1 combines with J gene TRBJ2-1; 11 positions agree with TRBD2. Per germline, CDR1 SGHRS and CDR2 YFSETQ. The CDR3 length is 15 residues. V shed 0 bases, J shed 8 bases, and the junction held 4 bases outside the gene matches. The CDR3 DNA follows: TGCGCCAGCAGCTTGGGGACTAGCGGGTCACATGAGCAGTTCTTC. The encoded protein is CASSLGTSGSHEQFF.

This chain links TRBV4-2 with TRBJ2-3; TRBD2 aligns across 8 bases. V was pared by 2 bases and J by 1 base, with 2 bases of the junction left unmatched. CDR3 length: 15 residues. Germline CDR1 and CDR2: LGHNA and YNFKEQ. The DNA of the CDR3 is TGTGCCAGCAGCCAACCCGGGGGGGGCACAGATACGCAGTATTTT. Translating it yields CASSQPGGGTDTQYF.

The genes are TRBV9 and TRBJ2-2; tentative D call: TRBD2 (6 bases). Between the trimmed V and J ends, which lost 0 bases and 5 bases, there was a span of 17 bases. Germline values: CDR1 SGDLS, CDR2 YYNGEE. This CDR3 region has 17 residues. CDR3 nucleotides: TGTGCCAGCAGCGTAGCCCCCGGGGGTGGAGGTACCGGGGAGCTGTTTTTT. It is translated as CASSVAPGGGGTGELFF. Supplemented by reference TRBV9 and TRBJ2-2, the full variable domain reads DSGVTQTPKHLITATGQRVTLRCSPRSGDLSVYWYQQSLDQGLQFLIQYYNGEERAKGNILERFSAQQFPDLHSELNLSSLELGDSALYFCASSVAPGGGGTGELFFGEGSRLTVL.

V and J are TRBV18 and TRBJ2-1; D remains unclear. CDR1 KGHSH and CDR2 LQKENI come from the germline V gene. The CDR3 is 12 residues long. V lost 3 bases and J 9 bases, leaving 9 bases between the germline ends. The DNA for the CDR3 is TGTGCCAGCTCACCCCCGGAGCTTGAGCAGTTCTTC. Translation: CASSPPELEQFF.

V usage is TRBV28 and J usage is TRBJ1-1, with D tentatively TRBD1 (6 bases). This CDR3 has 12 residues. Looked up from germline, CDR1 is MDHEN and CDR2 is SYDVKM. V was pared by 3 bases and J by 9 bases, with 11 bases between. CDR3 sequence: CASSLSQGQAFF. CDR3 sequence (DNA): TGTGCCAGCAGTTTGTCACAGGGACAAGCTTTCTTT.

The CDR3 DNA reads TGTGCCAGCAGCTTAGACCGGGGGACGGTCAATCAGCCCCAGCATTTT. Its protein is CASSLDRGTVNQPQHF. V gene TRBV11-3 combines with J gene TRBJ1-5, with D tentatively TRBD1 (5 bases). Trimming pared 0 bases from V and 3 bases from J, leaving 12 bases between. The CDR3 is 16 amino acids. The germline V gene encodes CDR1 SGHNT and CDR2 YENEEA. Using reference TRBV11-3 and TRBJ1-5 for the parts outside the CDR3, the full variable domain is EAGVVQSPRYKIIEKKQPVAFWCNPISGHNTLYWYLQNLGQGPELLIRYENEEAVDDSQLPKDRFSAERLKGVDSTLKIQPAELGDSAVYLCASSLDRGTVNQPQHFGDGTRLSIL.

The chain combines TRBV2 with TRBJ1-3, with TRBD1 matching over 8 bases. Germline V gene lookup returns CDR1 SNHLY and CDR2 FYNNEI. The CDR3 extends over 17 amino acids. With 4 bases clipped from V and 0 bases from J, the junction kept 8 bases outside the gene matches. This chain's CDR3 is CASSGFRTGYSGNTIYF. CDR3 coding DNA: TGTGCCAGCAGTGGGTTTCGGACAGGGTACTCTGGAAACACCATATATTTT.

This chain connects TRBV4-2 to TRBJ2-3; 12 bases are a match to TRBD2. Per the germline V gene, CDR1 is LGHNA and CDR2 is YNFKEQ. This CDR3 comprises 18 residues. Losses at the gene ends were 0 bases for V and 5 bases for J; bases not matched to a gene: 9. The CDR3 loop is CASSQDRLAGGRGDTQYF. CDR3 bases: TGTGCCAGCAGCCAAGATCGGCTAGCGGGGGGGCGTGGAGATACGCAGTATTTT.

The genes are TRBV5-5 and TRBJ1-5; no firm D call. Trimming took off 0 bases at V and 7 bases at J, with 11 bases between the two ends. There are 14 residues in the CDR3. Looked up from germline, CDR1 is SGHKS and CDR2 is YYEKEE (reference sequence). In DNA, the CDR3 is TGTGCCAGCAGCTTGGCCGAGGCGTTCCAGCCCCAGCATTTT. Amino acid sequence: CASSLAEAFQPQHF.

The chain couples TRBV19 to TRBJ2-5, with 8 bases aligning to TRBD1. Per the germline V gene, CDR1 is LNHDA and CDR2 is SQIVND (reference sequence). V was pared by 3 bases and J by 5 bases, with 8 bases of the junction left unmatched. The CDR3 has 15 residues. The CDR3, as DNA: TGTGCCAGTAGTATCGGGGCAGGGGGCTCGGAGACCCAGTACTTC. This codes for CASSIGAGGSETQYF.

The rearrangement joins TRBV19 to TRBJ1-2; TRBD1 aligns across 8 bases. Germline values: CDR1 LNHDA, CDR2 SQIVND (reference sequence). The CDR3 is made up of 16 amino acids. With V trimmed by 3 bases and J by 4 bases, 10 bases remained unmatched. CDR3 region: CASSIQGTGVFYGYTF. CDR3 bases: TGTGCCAGTAGTATCCAAGGGACAGGCGTCTTCTATGGCTACACCTTC.

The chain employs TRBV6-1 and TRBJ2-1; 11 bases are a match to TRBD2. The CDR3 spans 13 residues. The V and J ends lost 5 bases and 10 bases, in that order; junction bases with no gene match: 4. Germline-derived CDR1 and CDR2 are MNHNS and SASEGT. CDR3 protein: CASSISGRAEQFF. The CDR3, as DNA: TGTGCCAGCAGTATTAGCGGGAGGGCGGAGCAGTTCTTC.